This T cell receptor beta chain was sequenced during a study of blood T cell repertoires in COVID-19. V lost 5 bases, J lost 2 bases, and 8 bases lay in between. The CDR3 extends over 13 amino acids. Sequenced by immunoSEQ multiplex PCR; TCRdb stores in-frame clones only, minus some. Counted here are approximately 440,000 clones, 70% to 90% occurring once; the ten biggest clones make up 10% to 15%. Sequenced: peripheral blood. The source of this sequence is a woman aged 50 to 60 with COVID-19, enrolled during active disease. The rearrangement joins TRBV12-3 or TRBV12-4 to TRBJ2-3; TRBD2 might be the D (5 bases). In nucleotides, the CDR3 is TGTGCCAGCAGTCCAGCGGTCACAGATACGCAGTATTTT. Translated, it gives CASSPAVTDTQYF.